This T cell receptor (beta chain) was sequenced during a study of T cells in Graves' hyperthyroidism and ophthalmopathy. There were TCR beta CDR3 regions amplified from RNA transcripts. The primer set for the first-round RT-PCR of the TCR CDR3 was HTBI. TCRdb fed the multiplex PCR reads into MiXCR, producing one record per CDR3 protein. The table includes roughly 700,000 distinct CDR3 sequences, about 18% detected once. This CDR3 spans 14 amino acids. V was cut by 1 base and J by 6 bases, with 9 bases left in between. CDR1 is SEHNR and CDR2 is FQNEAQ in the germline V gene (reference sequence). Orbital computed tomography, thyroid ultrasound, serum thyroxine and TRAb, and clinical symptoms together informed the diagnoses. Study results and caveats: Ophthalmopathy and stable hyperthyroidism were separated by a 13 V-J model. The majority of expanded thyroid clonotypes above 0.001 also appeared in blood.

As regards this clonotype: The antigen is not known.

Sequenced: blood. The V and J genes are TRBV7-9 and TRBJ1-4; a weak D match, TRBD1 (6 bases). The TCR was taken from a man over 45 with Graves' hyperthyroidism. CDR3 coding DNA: TGTGCCAGCAGCTTAGTTAGGACAGATGAAAAACTGTTTTTT. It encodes CASSLVRTDEKLFF. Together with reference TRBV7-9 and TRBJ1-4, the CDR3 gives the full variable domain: DTGVSQNPRHKITKRGQNVTFRCDPISEHNRLYWYRQTLGQGPEFLTYFQNEAQLEKSRLLSDRFSAERPKGSFSTLEIQRTEQGDSAMYLCASSLVRTDEKLFFGSGTQLSVL.